A selection of T cell receptor beta chains follows, all from one sample in a study of CD8+ T cells in alopecia areata. Only in-frame clones appear in the TCRdb table, and some are missing; sequencing was by immunoSEQ multiplex PCR. In the table there are under 110,000 clones, around 60% of which are singletons. Sequenced material: CD8+ T cells sorted from blood, taken at roughly week 55, from a patient treated with tofacitinib. The receptors originated from a human donor with alopecia areata. The CDR3 runs from the conserved cysteine through the conserved F or W. Fields, in order: D gene, clone size, V gene, J gene, CDR3 protein, CDR3 DNA. D genes are given only for firm matches. A row's size may be missing; if present it is once, few, many or a size class.

d_gene: -; abundance: few; v_gene: TRBV5-6; j_gene: TRBJ2-1; CDR3aa: CASSFGSSAYNEQFF; CDR3nt: TGTGCCAGCAGCTTCGGCTCGTCGGCCTACAATGAGCAGTTCTTC
d_gene: -; abundance: -; v_gene: TRBV11-1; j_gene: TRBJ2-5; CDR3aa: CASSLEGIVETQYF; CDR3nt: TGTGCCAGCAGCTTGGAAGGGATTGTGGAGACCCAGTACTTC
d_gene: -; abundance: few; v_gene: TRBV11-2; j_gene: TRBJ1-1; CDR3aa: CASSLGPGVNTEAFF; CDR3nt: TGTGCCAGCAGCTTAGGCCCAGGAGTGAACACTGAAGCTTTCTTT
d_gene: -; abundance: -; v_gene: TRBV4-1; j_gene: TRBJ1-1; CDR3aa: CASSQGRAEAFF; CDR3nt: TGCGCCAGCAGCCAAGGGCGGGCTGAAGCTTTCTTT
d_gene: -; abundance: -; v_gene: TRBV7-9; j_gene: TRBJ1-1; CDR3aa: CASSLGRRAGTEAFF; CDR3nt: TGTGCCAGCAGCTTAGGGAGGCGAGCGGGCACTGAAGCTTTCTTT
d_gene: -; abundance: -; v_gene: TRBV5-6; j_gene: TRBJ1-6; CDR3aa: CASSYTGSGNSPLHF; CDR3nt: TGTGCCAGCAGCTATACAGGCTCCGGGAATTCACCCCTCCACTTT
d_gene: -; abundance: -; v_gene: TRBV9; j_gene: TRBJ1-1; CDR3aa: CASRVPPGQVYTEAFF; CDR3nt: TGTGCCAGCAGAGTGCCCCCGGGACAAGTTTACACTGAAGCTTTCTTT
d_gene: -; abundance: -; v_gene: TRBV5-1; j_gene: TRBJ1-6; CDR3aa: CASKAAGVYSPLHF; CDR3nt: TGCGCCAGCAAGGCCGCGGGGGTGTATTCACCCCTCCACTTT
d_gene: -; abundance: few; v_gene: TRBV5-1; j_gene: TRBJ1-3; CDR3aa: CASSLEPASGNTIYF; CDR3nt: TGCGCCAGCAGCTTGGAACCGGCCTCTGGAAACACCATATATTTT
d_gene: -; abundance: -; v_gene: TRBV30; j_gene: TRBJ2-7; CDR3aa: CAWSRGTLGDYEQYF; CDR3nt: TGTGCCTGGAGTCGGGGGACATTAGGAGACTACGAGCAGTACTTC
d_gene: -; abundance: once; v_gene: TRBV27; j_gene: TRBJ2-7; CDR3aa: CASSRSGFYEQYF; CDR3nt: TGTGCCAGCAGTAGGTCAGGTTTCTACGAGCAGTACTTC
d_gene: TRBD1; abundance: -; v_gene: TRBV27; j_gene: TRBJ2-7; CDR3aa: CASSWGQGSYEQYF; CDR3nt: TGTGCCAGCAGTTGGGGACAGGGATCCTACGAGCAGTACTTC
d_gene: -; abundance: few; v_gene: TRBV21-1; j_gene: TRBJ2-4; CDR3aa: CASSKIGDEAKNIQYF; CDR3nt: TGTGCCAGCAGCAAAATTGGGGACGAGGCCAAAAACATTCAGTACTTC
d_gene: -; abundance: once; v_gene: TRBV2; j_gene: TRBJ1-2; CDR3aa: CASLESTSGYTF; CDR3nt: TGTGCCAGCTTAGAGTCGACGAGTGGCTACACCTTC
d_gene: -; abundance: -; v_gene: TRBV19; j_gene: TRBJ1-5; CDR3aa: CASSYGLNQPQHF; CDR3nt: TGTGCCAGTTCCTATGGACTGAATCAGCCCCAGCATTTT
d_gene: -; abundance: once; v_gene: TRBV7-8; j_gene: TRBJ2-7; CDR3aa: CASSLAGLGYYEQYF; CDR3nt: TGTGCCAGCAGCTTAGCAGGGTTGGGCTACTACGAGCAGTACTTC
d_gene: -; abundance: -; v_gene: TRBV7-9; j_gene: TRBJ2-7; CDR3aa: CASSLESTSYEQYF; CDR3nt: TGTGCCAGCAGCTTAGAATCGACATCTTACGAGCAGTACTTC
d_gene: -; abundance: -; v_gene: TRBV7-9; j_gene: TRBJ1-1; CDR3aa: CASSLAPRNTEAFF; CDR3nt: TGTGCCAGCAGCTTAGCCCCGCGGAACACTGAAGCTTTCTTT
d_gene: -; abundance: -; v_gene: TRBV30; j_gene: TRBJ1-2; CDR3aa: CAWSEEGGYGYTF; CDR3nt: TGTGCCTGGAGTGAGGAGGGGGGCTATGGCTACACCTTC
d_gene: -; abundance: few; v_gene: TRBV13; j_gene: TRBJ2-2; CDR3aa: CASREVTGELFF; CDR3nt: TGTGCCAGCAGGGAGGTGACCGGGGAGCTGTTTTTT
d_gene: TRBD1; abundance: -; v_gene: TRBV5-4; j_gene: TRBJ1-5; CDR3aa: CASSFQGDSNQPQHF; CDR3nt: TGTGCCAGCAGCTTCCAGGGGGATAGCAATCAGCCCCAGCATTTT
d_gene: -; abundance: few; v_gene: TRBV2; j_gene: TRBJ2-4; CDR3aa: CASSANIQYF; CDR3nt: TGTGCCAGCTCTGCGAACATTCAGTACTTC
d_gene: TRBD1; abundance: once; v_gene: TRBV29-1; j_gene: TRBJ2-2; CDR3aa: CSVEGTGATGELFF; CDR3nt: TGCAGCGTTGAAGGGACAGGGGCCACCGGGGAGCTGTTTTTT
d_gene: -; abundance: -; v_gene: TRBV29-1; j_gene: TRBJ1-1; CDR3aa: CSVLTRYTEAFF; CDR3nt: TGCAGCGTCCTGACACGGTACACTGAAGCTTTCTTT
d_gene: -; abundance: -; v_gene: TRBV5-1; j_gene: TRBJ2-1; CDR3aa: CASSFGDRVFF; CDR3nt: TGCGCCAGCAGCTTCGGCGACAGAGTTTTCTTC
d_gene: TRBD1; abundance: -; v_gene: TRBV6-6; j_gene: TRBJ2-7; CDR3aa: CASSFRTGYYEQYF; CDR3nt: TGTGCCAGCAGTTTCAGGACAGGATACTACGAGCAGTACTTC
d_gene: -; abundance: few; v_gene: TRBV29-1; j_gene: TRBJ1-1; CDR3aa: CSVPGWSGIEAFF; CDR3nt: TGCAGCGTCCCCGGTTGGTCAGGCATAGAAGCTTTCTTT
d_gene: TRBD2; abundance: -; v_gene: TRBV7-2; j_gene: TRBJ2-1; CDR3aa: CASSPGGGRDDEQFF; CDR3nt: TGTGCCAGCAGCCCGGGGGGGGGCCGCGACGATGAGCAGTTCTTC
d_gene: -; abundance: -; v_gene: TRBV7-9; j_gene: TRBJ1-1; CDR3aa: CASARGAGPEAFF; CDR3nt: TGTGCCAGCGCCCGCGGGGCAGGGCCTGAAGCTTTCTTT
d_gene: -; abundance: -; v_gene: TRBV6-1; j_gene: TRBJ1-1; CDR3aa: CASSDRLSSTEAFF; CDR3nt: TGTGCCAGCAGTGACCGGCTCTCTTCCACTGAAGCTTTCTTT
d_gene: -; abundance: -; v_gene: TRBV7-9; j_gene: TRBJ1-4; CDR3aa: CASSDTWGATNEKLFF; CDR3nt: TGTGCCAGCAGTGATACGTGGGGAGCAACTAATGAAAAACTGTTTTTT
d_gene: TRBD2; abundance: -; v_gene: TRBV27; j_gene: TRBJ2-1; CDR3aa: CASSKSGGAYNEQFF; CDR3nt: TGTGCCAGCAGTAAAAGCGGGGGGGCCTACAATGAGCAGTTCTTC
d_gene: -; abundance: -; v_gene: TRBV7-8; j_gene: TRBJ2-5; CDR3aa: CASVRVLTETQYF; CDR3nt: TGTGCCAGCGTACGGGTCCTGACCGAGACCCAGTACTTC
d_gene: -; abundance: -; v_gene: TRBV9; j_gene: TRBJ2-3; CDR3aa: CASSPLDRTDTQYF; CDR3nt: TGTGCCAGCAGCCCCTTAGACCGGACAGATACGCAGTATTTT
d_gene: -; abundance: -; v_gene: TRBV5-1; j_gene: TRBJ1-5; CDR3aa: CASSLDGQPQHF; CDR3nt: TGCGCCAGCAGTCTGGACGGCCAGCCCCAGCATTTT
d_gene: -; abundance: few; v_gene: TRBV6-4; j_gene: TRBJ2-3; CDR3aa: CASSDSLGKSDTQYF; CDR3nt: TGTGCCAGCAGTGACTCGTTGGGGAAGTCAGATACGCAGTATTTT
d_gene: -; abundance: -; v_gene: TRBV27; j_gene: TRBJ2-7; CDR3aa: CASSLLPGGRNEQYF; CDR3nt: TGTGCCAGCAGTTTACTTCCCGGGGGGCGTAACGAGCAGTACTTC
d_gene: TRBD1; abundance: -; v_gene: TRBV5-1; j_gene: TRBJ1-5; CDR3aa: CASSLEGQTNQPQHF; CDR3nt: TGCGCCAGCAGCCTCGAGGGACAGACAAATCAGCCCCAGCATTTT
d_gene: TRBD1; abundance: -; v_gene: TRBV13; j_gene: TRBJ2-2; CDR3aa: CASSLAGGRTGELFF; CDR3nt: TGTGCCAGCAGCTTAGCAGGGGGCCGAACCGGGGAGCTGTTTTTT
d_gene: -; abundance: once; v_gene: TRBV15; j_gene: TRBJ2-5; CDR3aa: CATSRAFSGSLQETQYF; CDR3nt: TGTGCCACCAGCAGAGCCTTCTCGGGGAGTCTCCAAGAGACCCAGTACTTC
d_gene: -; abundance: -; v_gene: TRBV9; j_gene: TRBJ2-3; CDR3aa: CASSVAGHRSTDTQYF; CDR3nt: TGTGCCAGCAGCGTAGCTGGGCACCGTAGCACAGATACGCAGTATTTT
d_gene: -; abundance: few; v_gene: TRBV7-3; j_gene: TRBJ2-2; CDR3aa: CASSLEGPGIQDGELFF; CDR3nt: TGTGCCAGCAGCTTAGAGGGTCCCGGGATTCAGGACGGGGAGCTGTTTTTT